This T cell receptor (beta chain) was sequenced in a study of ipilimumab plus nivolumab after autologous stem cell transplantation. Germline V gives CDR1 SEHNR, CDR2 FQNEAQ (reference sequence). This CDR3 comprises 13 residues. V lost 0 bases, J lost 8 bases, and 10 bases lay in between. TCRdb keeps only in-frame clones here, not all; method: immunoSEQ multiplex PCR. The sample contains about 4,800 clones, about 62% of which appear only once. This specimen was PBMCs, taken in a trial of ipilimumab plus nivolumab as post-transplant consolidation. The source is a male donor with multiple myeloma. The chain couples TRBV7-9 to TRBJ1-2, with D perhaps matching TRBD1 (5 bases). This chain's CDR3 is CASSLAGARGYTF. CDR3 in DNA: TGTGCCAGCAGCTTAGCAGGGGCACGGGGCTACACCTTC.